The T cell receptor beta chain under discussion was sequenced for a study of T cells in women clearing cervical HPV infection. The CDR3 consists of 13 residues. The germline V gene has CDR1 WNHNN and CDR2 SYGVQD (reference sequence). The V end was cut by 5 bases, the J end by 2 bases, with 9 bases between. The repertoire was sequenced with immunoSEQ multiplex PCR; TCRdb's copy has only in-frame clones and lacks some. The sample includes 44,000 or so clones. Details on this clone: Read sequence stops 3 residues before the CDR3 end, and the germline J gene provides the missing end.

J is TRBJ1-1 and V is TRBV10-1, with D uncertain. The material sequenced was blood buffy coat. This sequence originates from a woman between 18 and 69 years old with a cervical HPV16 infection that either progressed to CIN3+ or cleared (not recorded which). The CDR3 DNA, read in part, is TGCGCCAGCAGTACCAGCGCAAACACTGAA. Its translation is CASSTSANTE. The entire CDR3 protein reads CASSTSANTEAFF.